Following are 2 T cell receptor beta chains from one sample sequenced in a study of blood T cell repertoires in COVID-19. Generated by immunoSEQ multiplex PCR, the TCRdb table keeps only in-frame clones and is missing some. The sample has around 85,000 clones, around 89% seen once. The material sequenced was PBMCs or T cells enriched from blood (not recorded which). Every receptor here comes from a woman aged 50 to 60 with acute COVID-19.

This clone appeared a single time. The CDR3 protein is CASSLVREAYGYTF. The CDR3 nucleotides read TGTGCCAGCAGCTTAGTCAGGGAAGCTTATGGCTACACCTTC. The V gene is TRBV7-8, the J gene TRBJ1-2, with a weak D call TRBD1 (5 bases). The length of the CDR3 is 14 residues. Germline CDR1 SGHVS, CDR2 FQNEAQ. V shed 1 base and J shed 5 bases, with 11 bases lying between them.

This clone was seen just once. The V call is TRBV10-1, the J call TRBJ1-1; unclear D gene. The CDR3 has 13 residues. The V gene lost 0 bases and the J gene lost 6 bases, with 8 bases spanning the gap. CDR1 WNHNN and CDR2 SYGVQD come from the germline V gene (reference sequence). This CDR3 is CASSESPGAEAFF. As DNA, the CDR3 is TGCGCCAGCAGTGAGTCCCCCGGAGCTGAAGCTTTCTTT.